These 29 T cell receptor beta chains originate from one sample sequenced in a study of T-cell reconstitution after alpha-beta-depleted transplantation in children. TCRbeta library preparation incorporated unique molecular identifiers. TCRdb fed the PCR reads into MiXCR, producing one record per CDR3 protein. Among some 200,000 distinct CDR3 sequences, about 9.5% were seen once, and the ten largest hold 5.5% to 8%. Sequenced here: PBMCs from the stem cell graft donor, sampled from the stem cell graft. These receptors were obtained from a human donor who donated a stem cell graft to a child with acute lymphoblastic leukemia.

The CDR3, as DNA: TGCGCCAGCAGCTCCGAGGGGGGGGGGAGCTCCTACAATGAGCAGTTCTTC. Its protein is CASSSEGGGSSYNEQFF. The chain has TRBV5-1 and TRBJ2-1, with a possible D match to TRBD2 (7 bases). CDR3 length equals 17 residues. Deletions cut 3 bases from V and 0 bases from J, with 16 bases between. Germline CDR1 SGHRS, CDR2 YFSETQ.

This clonotype appeared a few times. Written as DNA, the CDR3 is TGTGCCAGCAGTTTTAGGGATCCAGCCTATGGCTACACCTTC. It specifies CASSFRDPAYGYTF. The gene calls are TRBV12-3 or TRBV12-4 and TRBJ1-2; D gene unclear. This CDR3 spans 14 amino acids. V dropped 3 bases and J dropped 4 bases, with 12 bases sitting between them.

The chain combines TRBV18 with TRBJ2-3; weak D call: TRBD1 (6 bases). The germline CDR1 and CDR2 sequences are KGHSH and LQKENI. V lost 5 bases and J 4 bases, leaving 16 bases between the germline ends. This CDR3 spans 15 amino acids. The CDR3 here is CASSWTAVGPDTQYF. CDR3 bases: TGTGCCAGCTCATGGACAGCGGTGGGGCCAGATACGCAGTATTTT. Full variable domain (remainder filled in from reference TRBV18 and TRBJ2-3): NAGVMQNPRHLVRRRGQEARLRCSPMKGHSHVYWYRQLPEEGLKFMVYLQKENIIDESGMPKERFSAEFPKEGPSILRIQQVVRGDSAAYFCASSWTAVGPDTQYFGPGTRLTVL.

This clonotype was detected many times. The chain couples TRBV10-3 to TRBJ1-1; a weak D match, TRBD1 (5 bases). V was trimmed by 3 bases and J by 7 bases, leaving 6 bases between them. The germline CDR1 and CDR2 sequences are ENHRY and SYGVKD. The CDR3 extends over 11 amino acids. The CDR3 is CAISDTGEAFF. DNA of the CDR3: TGTGCCATCAGTGACACAGGTGAAGCTTTCTTT.

A few counts support this clonotype. This sequence joins TRBV6-4 and TRBJ2-5; D is possibly TRBD1 or TRBD2 (5 bases each). Germline V gene sequence: CDR1 MRHNA, CDR2 SNTAGT. The CDR3 has 15 amino acids. Trimming removed 7 bases from V and 5 bases from J, with 20 bases in between. The CDR3 region is CASTEEAGMWETQYF. CDR3 DNA sequence: TGTGCCAGCACGGAGGAAGCAGGGATGTGGGAGACCCAGTACTTC.

Many counts were recorded for this clonotype. The genes are TRBV18 and TRBJ2-1; the D gene is possibly TRBD2 (6 bases). From germline, CDR1 is KGHSH and CDR2 LQKENI. CDR3 size: 15 residues. Trimming cost V 6 bases and J 4 bases, with 16 bases left between them. CDR3 DNA: TGTGCCAGCTCCGAGGCCCCTAGCGAGTACAATGAGCAGTTCTTC. Amino acids: CASSEAPSEYNEQFF.

V and J are TRBV20-1 and TRBJ2-2; D is perhaps TRBD2 (5 bases). Trimming removed 1 base at V and 0 bases at J, with 6 bases between. Germline V gives CDR1 DFQATT, CDR2 SNEGSKA (reference sequence). This CDR3 contains 14 residues. In DNA form, the CDR3 reads TGCAGTGCTAGAGCGGGATCGAACACCGGGGAGCTGTTTTTT. Protein sequence: CSARAGSNTGELFF.

This rearrangement joins TRBV12-3 or TRBV12-4 to TRBJ1-4; the D gene is possibly TRBD1 (5 bases). V was trimmed by 6 bases and J by 7 bases, leaving 15 bases between them. This CDR3 has 14 residues. CDR3 protein: CASSLMQGSEKLFF. CDR3 DNA: TGTGCCAGCAGCCTCATGCAGGGCTCTGAAAAACTGTTTTTT.

The sample holds many counts of this clonotype. The rearrangement uses TRBV27 and TRBJ1-5; 7 bases line up with TRBD1. The germline V gene has CDR1 MNHEY and CDR2 SMNVEV (reference sequence). The CDR3 length is 15 residues. Germline trimming cut 5 bases from V and 2 bases from J; bases unmatched to any gene: 6. The DNA of the CDR3 is TGTGCCAGCAGTCGCCGGGACAGAGGCAATCAGCCCCAGCATTTT. Its protein product is CASSRRDRGNQPQHF.

A note on this clonotype: Since no conserved phenylalanine or tryptophan closes the CDR3, a read error is the likely cause. V usage is TRBV10-3 and J usage is TRBJ1-3, with D hard to call. CDR1 ENHRY and CDR2 SYGVKD come from the germline V gene. This CDR3 contains 10 residues. V was clipped by 10 bases and J by 12 bases, with 13 bases between them. In nucleotides, the CDR3 is TGTGCCACTCAGACAAACCGCATATATTAT. It codes for CATQTNRIYY.

This clonotype is medium-sized (0.01 to 0.1%) in the sample. The V gene is TRBV4-2, the J gene TRBJ2-3; 10 positions match TRBD2. Trimming cost V 0 bases and J 4 bases; bases outside gene matches: 1. The CDR3 has 15 residues. CDR1 is LGHNA, CDR2 YNFKEQ, per germline. DNA of the CDR3: TGTGCCAGCAGCCAAGAAGCGGGGGGGCCAGATACGCAGTATTTT. This gives the protein CASSQEAGGPDTQYF.

This clonotype was counted many times. This rearrangement joins TRBV21-1 to TRBJ2-1. TRBV21-1 represents a pseudogene. The CDR3 totals 16 residues. The CDR3 reads CASSFRTGSSYNEQFF. The CDR3 region has the DNA TGTGCCAGCAGCTTCCGGACAGGAAGCTCCTACAATGAGCAGTTCTTC.

This chain uses TRBV4-2 with TRBJ2-1; 9 bases are a match to TRBD1. The CDR3 length is 16 residues. Germline V CDR1 and CDR2: LGHNA, YNFKEQ. With V trimmed by 7 bases and J by 7 bases, 14 bases remained unmatched. The CDR3 here is CASTQITGGLGNEQFF. The CDR3 coding sequence is TGTGCCAGCACCCAGATAACAGGGGGCCTAGGGAATGAGCAGTTCTTC.

This clonotype has ten or more counts. The gene calls are TRBV7-8 and TRBJ2-3; 10 positions match TRBD2. The germline V gene has CDR1 SGHVS and CDR2 FQNEAQ. The CDR3 runs to 15 residues. The junction had 9 bases not matched to a gene; V was cut back by 5 bases and J by 7 bases. CDR3 protein: CASSMLAGGPNTQYF. For the CDR3, the DNA is TGTGCCAGCAGCATGTTAGCGGGGGGACCCAATACGCAGTATTTT.

This clonotype was recorded many times. The genes are TRBV27 and TRBJ2-7; TRBD2 matches at 8 bases. The germline gives CDR1 MNHEY, CDR2 SMNVEV (reference sequence). Unmatched junction bases numbered 3, after V lost 7 bases and J lost 7 bases. This CDR3 region has 11 residues. CDR3 DNA: TGTGCCAGCACCGGGGGGGCAGAGCAGTACTTC. Residues: CASTGGAEQYF.

This clonotype was counted a few times. This chain joins TRBV6-2 or TRBV6-3 and TRBJ1-1; maybe TRBD1 (6 bases). CDR3 length: 13 amino acids. CDR1 and CDR2 from the germline V gene are MNHEY and SVGEGT. V was cut by 6 bases and J by 4 bases, with 12 bases left in between. CDR3 in DNA: TGTGCCAGCAGAACAGGGATGGGCACTGAAGCTTTCTTT. It specifies CASRTGMGTEAFF.

The table lists this clonotype with many counts. The J gene is TRBJ2-5, the V gene TRBV7-9, with 11 positions matching TRBD2. Germline loops: CDR1 SEHNR, CDR2 FQNEAQ (reference sequence). The CDR3 length is 15 residues. V was clipped by 5 bases and J by 4 bases; unmatched bases: 6. This CDR3 is CASSPLAGAGETQYF. The CDR3 nucleotides are TGTGCCAGCAGCCCACTAGCGGGGGCGGGAGAGACCCAGTACTTC.

This clonotype was counted many times. The J gene is TRBJ2-3, the V gene TRBV5-1, with a possible D match to TRBD1 (5 bases). V was clipped by 0 bases and J by 3 bases, with 8 bases between them. The germline V gene has CDR1 SGHRS and CDR2 YFSETQ. The CDR3 is 14 residues long. DNA for the CDR3: TGCGCCAGCAGCTTGGCCTCAGGGACAGATACGCAGTATTTT. It yields the protein CASSLASGTDTQYF.

This clonotype was picked up many times. V usage is TRBV5-1 and J usage is TRBJ1-4; 10 bases agree with TRBD1. There are 14 residues in the CDR3. Trimming cost V 4 bases and J 6 bases; bases outside gene matches: 3. From germline, CDR1 is SGHRS and CDR2 YFSETQ. CDR3 amino acids: CASSTGTGDEKLFF. CDR3 nucleotide sequence: TGCGCCAGCAGCACCGGGACAGGGGATGAAAAACTGTTTTTT.

This clonotype has ten or more counts. The V gene is TRBV11-2, the J gene TRBJ1-2; D not resolved. This CDR3 region has 13 residues. Germline V lookup: CDR1 SGHAT, CDR2 FQNNGV. Trimming took 1 base from V and 3 from J, leaving 6 bases between them. CDR3 region: CASSLAGDYGYTF. The CDR3 nucleotides are TGTGCCAGCAGCTTAGCAGGAGACTATGGCTACACCTTC.

This clonotype was picked up many times. This chain connects TRBV15 to TRBJ1-5; D unresolved. The germline V gene has CDR1 LNHNV and CDR2 YYDKDF (reference sequence). This CDR3 has 12 amino acids. The ends were cut back, 3 bases at V and 5 bases at J, with 5 bases in the middle. CDR3 sequence reads: CATSRDDQPQHF. Written as DNA, the CDR3 is TGTGCCACCAGCAGGGATGATCAGCCCCAGCATTTT.

There are a few counts of this clonotype. The V gene is TRBV30, the J gene TRBJ1-2, with 10 bases fitting TRBD1. The CDR3 extends over 13 amino acids. CDR1 and CDR2 (germline): GTSNPN, SVGIG (reference sequence). V lost 1 base, J lost 6 bases, and 2 bases stayed unmatched. The chain's CDR3 is CAWSGQGADGYTF. The CDR3, as DNA: TGTGCCTGGAGTGGACAGGGGGCGGATGGCTACACCTTC.

The J gene is TRBJ2-5, the V gene TRBV20-1, with 9 bases aligning to TRBD1. The CDR3 runs 13 residues. With 5 bases clipped from V and 5 bases from J, the junction kept 6 bases outside the gene matches. Germline lookup yields CDR1 DFQATT and CDR2 SNEGSKA (reference sequence). The CDR3 DNA reads TGCAGTGCTTTGACAGGGGGTATTGAGACCCAGTACTTC. This gives the protein CSALTGGIETQYF.

With respect to this clonotype: A single base separates this from a much larger clone, so it may be a read error. The rearrangement links TRBV7-2 to TRBJ2-7, with 9 bases that match TRBD2. The length of the CDR3 is 15 residues. The germline V gene encodes CDR1 SGHTA and CDR2 FQGNSA. CDR3 sequence reads: CACSFQAGGRYEQYF. CDR3 nucleotide sequence: TGTGCCTGCAGCTTCCAAGCGGGGGGCCGTTACGAGCAGTACTTC.

This clonotype has ten or more counts. The chain is built from TRBV5-1 and TRBJ1-2; D is uncertain. Germline CDR1 and CDR2: SGHRS and YFSETQ. V was shortened by 4 bases and J by 2 bases, with 18 bases between the two germline ends. The CDR3 loop spans 16 amino acids. This CDR3 reads CASSLMEGVFNYGYTF. The CDR3 coding sequence is TGCGCCAGCAGCCTGATGGAAGGCGTGTTCAACTATGGCTACACCTTC.

This clonotype was seen a few times. The V and J genes are TRBV5-4 and TRBJ1-1; D perhaps matches TRBD1 (6 bases). Trimming took off 4 bases at V and 10 bases at J, with 20 bases between the two ends. This CDR3 has 14 amino acids. Germline V gene data show CDR1 as SGHNT and CDR2 as YYREEE (reference sequence). The CDR3 coding sequence is TGTGCCAGCAGCCCGCTCGGGGGGGCAGAGCCAGCTTTCTTT. Amino acids: CASSPLGGAEPAFF.

This clonotype occurred a few times. The rearrangement links TRBV14 to TRBJ1-2; tentative D call: TRBD1 (5 bases). V was cut by 3 bases and J by 1 base, with 12 bases left in between. Germline V CDR1 and CDR2: SGHDN, FVKESK. CDR3 length equals 15 residues. CDR3 nucleotides: TGTGCCAGCAGCCAGGAGGGGAGACTTAACTATGGCTACACCTTC. Protein sequence: CASSQEGRLNYGYTF.

This clonotype was counted many times. This chain uses TRBV10-2 with TRBJ2-2; 10 bases agree with TRBD1. This CDR3 has 15 residues. From germline, CDR1 is WSHSY and CDR2 SAAADI. V shed 9 bases and J 3 bases; nucleotides not matched to a gene: 7. This chain's CDR3 is CASYIGQGDTGELFF. The DNA of the CDR3 is TGCGCCAGTTACATCGGACAGGGGGACACCGGGGAGCTGTTTTTT.

This clonotype has ten or more counts. This rearrangement joins TRBV27 to TRBJ2-7; possibly TRBD2 for D (6 bases). The CDR3 contains 14 residues. V shed 5 bases and J shed 2 bases, with 13 bases lying between them. Germline V CDR1 and CDR2: MNHEY, SMNVEV (reference sequence). The CDR3 is CASSAGTAPYEQYF. In nucleotides, the CDR3 is TGTGCCAGCAGTGCGGGGACCGCACCCTACGAGCAGTACTTC.